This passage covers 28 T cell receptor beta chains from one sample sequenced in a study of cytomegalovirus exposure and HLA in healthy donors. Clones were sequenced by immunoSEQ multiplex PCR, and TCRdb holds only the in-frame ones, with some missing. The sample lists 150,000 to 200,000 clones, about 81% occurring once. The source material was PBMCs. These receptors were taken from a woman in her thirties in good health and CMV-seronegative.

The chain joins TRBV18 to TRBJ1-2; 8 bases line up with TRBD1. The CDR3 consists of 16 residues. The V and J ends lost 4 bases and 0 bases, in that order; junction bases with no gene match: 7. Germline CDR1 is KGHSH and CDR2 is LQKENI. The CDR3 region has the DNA TGTGCCAGCTCACACGGACAGGGACAAGCTAACTATGGCTACACCTTC. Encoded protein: CASSHGQGQANYGYTF.

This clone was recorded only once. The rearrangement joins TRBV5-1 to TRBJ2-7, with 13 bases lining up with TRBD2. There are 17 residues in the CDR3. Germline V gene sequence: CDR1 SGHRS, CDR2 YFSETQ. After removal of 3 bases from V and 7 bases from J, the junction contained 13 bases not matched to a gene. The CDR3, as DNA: TGCGCCAGCAGCTGGACTAGCGGGAGTCCGCGGGGAGGGGAGCAGTACTTC. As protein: CASSWTSGSPRGGEQYF.

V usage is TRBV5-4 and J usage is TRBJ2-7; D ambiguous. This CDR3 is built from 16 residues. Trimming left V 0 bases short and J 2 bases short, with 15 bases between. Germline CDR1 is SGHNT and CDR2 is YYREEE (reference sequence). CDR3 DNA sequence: TGTGCCAGCAGCTTGGACATGGGCCATATAACCTACGAGCAGTACTTC. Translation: CASSLDMGHITYEQYF.

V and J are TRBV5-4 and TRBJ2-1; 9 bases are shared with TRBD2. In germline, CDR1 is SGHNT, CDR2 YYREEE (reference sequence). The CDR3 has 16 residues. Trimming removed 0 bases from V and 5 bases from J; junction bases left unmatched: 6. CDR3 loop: CASSLGPASGNNEQFF. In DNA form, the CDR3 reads TGTGCCAGCAGCTTGGGCCCCGCTAGCGGGAACAATGAGCAGTTCTTC. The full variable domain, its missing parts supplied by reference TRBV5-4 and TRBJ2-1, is ETGVTQSPTHLIKTRGQQVTLRCSSQSGHNTVSWYQQALGQGPQFIFQYYREEENGRGNFPPRFSGLQFPNYSSELNVNALELDDSALYLCASSLGPASGNNEQFFGPGTRLTVL.

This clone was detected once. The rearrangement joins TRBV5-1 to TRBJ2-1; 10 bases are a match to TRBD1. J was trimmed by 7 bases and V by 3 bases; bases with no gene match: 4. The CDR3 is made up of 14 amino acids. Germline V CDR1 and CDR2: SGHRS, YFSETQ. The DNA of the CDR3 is TGCGCCAGCAGCTCCGGGACAGGGGCAAATGAGCAGTTCTTC. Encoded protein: CASSSGTGANEQFF.

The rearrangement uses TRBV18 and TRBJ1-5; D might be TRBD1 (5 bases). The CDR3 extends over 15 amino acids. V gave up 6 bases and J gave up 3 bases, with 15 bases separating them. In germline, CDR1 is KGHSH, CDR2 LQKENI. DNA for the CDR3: TGTGCCAGCTCGGGGACCGGGACTATCAATCAGCCCCAGCATTTT. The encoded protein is CASSGTGTINQPQHF.

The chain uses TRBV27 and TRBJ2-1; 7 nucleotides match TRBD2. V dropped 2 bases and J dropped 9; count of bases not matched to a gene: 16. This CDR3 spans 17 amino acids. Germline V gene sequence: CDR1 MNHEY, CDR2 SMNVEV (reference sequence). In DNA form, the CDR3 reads TGTGCCAGCAGTTTAATCCTCCCGGGTACGGGGAGGGCTGAGCAGTTCTTC. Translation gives CASSLILPGTGRAEQFF.

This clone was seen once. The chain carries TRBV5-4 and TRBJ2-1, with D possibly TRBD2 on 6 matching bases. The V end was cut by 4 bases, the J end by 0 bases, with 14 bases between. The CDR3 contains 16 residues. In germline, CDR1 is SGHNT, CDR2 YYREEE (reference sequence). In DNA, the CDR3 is TGTGCCAGCAGCCAGAGGCGGGGCCGCTCCTACAATGAGCAGTTCTTC. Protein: CASSQRRGRSYNEQFF.

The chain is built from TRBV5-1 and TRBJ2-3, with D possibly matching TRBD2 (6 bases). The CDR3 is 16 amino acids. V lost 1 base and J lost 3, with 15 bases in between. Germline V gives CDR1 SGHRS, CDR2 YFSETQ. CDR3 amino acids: CASSLSASAGTDTQYF. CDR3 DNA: TGCGCCAGCAGCTTGTCGGCTAGCGCAGGTACAGATACGCAGTATTTT.

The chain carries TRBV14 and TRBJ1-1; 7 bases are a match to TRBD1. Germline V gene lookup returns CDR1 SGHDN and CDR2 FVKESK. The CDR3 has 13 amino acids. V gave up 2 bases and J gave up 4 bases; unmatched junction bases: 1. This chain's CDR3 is CASSQNRGTEAFF. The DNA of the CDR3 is TGTGCCAGCAGCCAAAACAGGGGCACTGAAGCTTTCTTT.

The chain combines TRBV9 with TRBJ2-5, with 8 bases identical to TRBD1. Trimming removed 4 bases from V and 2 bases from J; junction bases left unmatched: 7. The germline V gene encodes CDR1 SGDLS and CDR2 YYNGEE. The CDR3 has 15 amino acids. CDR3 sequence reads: CASSQGQGPQETQYF. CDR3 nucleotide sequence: TGTGCCAGCAGCCAAGGACAGGGACCTCAAGAGACCCAGTACTTC.

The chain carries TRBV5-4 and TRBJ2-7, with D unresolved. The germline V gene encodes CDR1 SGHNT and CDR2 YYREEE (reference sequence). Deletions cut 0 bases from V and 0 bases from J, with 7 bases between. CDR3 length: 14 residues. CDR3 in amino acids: CASSLDSFSYEQYF. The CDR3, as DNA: TGTGCCAGCAGCTTGGACAGCTTCTCCTACGAGCAGTACTTC.

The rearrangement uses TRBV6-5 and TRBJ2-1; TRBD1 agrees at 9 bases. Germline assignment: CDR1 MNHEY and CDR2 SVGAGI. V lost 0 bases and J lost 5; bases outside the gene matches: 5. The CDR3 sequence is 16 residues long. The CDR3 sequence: CASSYSDRGAHNEQFF. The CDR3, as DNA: TGTGCCAGCAGTTACTCCGACAGGGGGGCCCACAATGAGCAGTTCTTC.

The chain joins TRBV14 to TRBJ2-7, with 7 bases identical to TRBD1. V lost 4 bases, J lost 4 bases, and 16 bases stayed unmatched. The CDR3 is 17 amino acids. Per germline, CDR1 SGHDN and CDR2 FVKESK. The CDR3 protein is CASSPLGSAGGTYEQYF. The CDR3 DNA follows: TGTGCCAGCAGCCCCCTAGGATCGGCAGGGGGTACGTACGAGCAGTACTTC.

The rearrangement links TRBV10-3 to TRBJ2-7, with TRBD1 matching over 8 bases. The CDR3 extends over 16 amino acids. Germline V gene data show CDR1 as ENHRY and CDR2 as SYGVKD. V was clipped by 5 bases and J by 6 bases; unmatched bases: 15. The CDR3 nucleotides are TGTGCCATCAGTAGCACTGACAGGGGAGGTTGGGGCGAGCAGTACTTC. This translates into CAISSTDRGGWGEQYF.

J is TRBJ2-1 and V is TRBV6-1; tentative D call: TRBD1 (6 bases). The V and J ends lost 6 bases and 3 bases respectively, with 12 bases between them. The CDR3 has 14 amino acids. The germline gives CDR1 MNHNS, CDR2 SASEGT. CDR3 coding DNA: TGTGCCAGCAGCCGAAGGGGGAGCTACAATGAGCAGTTCTTC. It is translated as CASSRRGSYNEQFF.

The CDR3 nucleotides are TGTGCCAGCAGTCCCCGGCACAGGGGCAATCAGCCCCAGCATTTT. The encoded protein is CASSPRHRGNQPQHF. This sequence joins TRBV28 and TRBJ1-5; tentative D call: TRBD1 (6 bases). The V gene lost 5 bases and the J gene lost 2 bases, with 13 bases spanning the gap. The CDR3 is 15 residues long. Per germline, CDR1 MDHEN and CDR2 SYDVKM.

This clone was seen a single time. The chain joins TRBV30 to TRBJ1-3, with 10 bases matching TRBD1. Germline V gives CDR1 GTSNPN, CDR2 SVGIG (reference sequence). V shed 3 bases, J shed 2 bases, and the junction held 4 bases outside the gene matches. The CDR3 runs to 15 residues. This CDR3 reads CAWSEGQGAGNTIYF. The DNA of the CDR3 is TGTGCCTGGAGCGAAGGACAGGGGGCTGGAAACACCATATATTTT.

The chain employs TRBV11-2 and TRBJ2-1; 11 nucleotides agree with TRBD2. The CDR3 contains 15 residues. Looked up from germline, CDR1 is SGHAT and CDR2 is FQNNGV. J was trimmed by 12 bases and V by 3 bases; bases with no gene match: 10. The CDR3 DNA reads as TGTGCCAGCAGCTTCGGGACTAGCGGAACGGTGATGCAGTTCTTC. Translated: CASSFGTSGTVMQFF. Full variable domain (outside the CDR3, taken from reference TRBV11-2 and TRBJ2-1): EAGVAQSPRYKIIEKRQSVAFWCNPISGHATLYWYQQILGQGPKLLIQFQNNGVVDDSQLPKDRFSAERLKGVDSTLKIQPAKLEDSAVYLCASSFGTSGTVMQFFGPGTRLTVL.

CDR3 in DNA: TGTGCCAGCAGTAGACAGACAACTAATGAAAAACTGTTTTTT. Translation: CASSRQTTNEKLFF. The chain recombines TRBV25-1 with TRBJ1-4, with a weak D call TRBD1 (5 bases). The CDR3 covers 14 residues. With 5 bases removed from V and 0 bases from J, the gap between germline ends came to 7 bases. Germline CDR1 MGHDK, CDR2 SYGVNS.

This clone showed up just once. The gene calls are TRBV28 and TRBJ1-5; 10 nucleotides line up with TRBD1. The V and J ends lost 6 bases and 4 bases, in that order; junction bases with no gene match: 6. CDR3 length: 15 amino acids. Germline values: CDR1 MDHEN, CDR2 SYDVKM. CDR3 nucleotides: TGTGCCAGCAGGGGACAGGGGCTGGGGAATCAGCCCCAGCATTTT. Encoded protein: CASRGQGLGNQPQHF.

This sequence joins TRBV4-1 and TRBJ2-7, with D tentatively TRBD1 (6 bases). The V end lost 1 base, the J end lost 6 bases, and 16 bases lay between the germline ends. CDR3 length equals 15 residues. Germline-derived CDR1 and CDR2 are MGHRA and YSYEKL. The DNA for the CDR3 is TGCGCCAGCAGCCAAGTGGTTGGCAGGGGAAGCGAGCAGTACTTC. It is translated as CASSQVVGRGSEQYF.

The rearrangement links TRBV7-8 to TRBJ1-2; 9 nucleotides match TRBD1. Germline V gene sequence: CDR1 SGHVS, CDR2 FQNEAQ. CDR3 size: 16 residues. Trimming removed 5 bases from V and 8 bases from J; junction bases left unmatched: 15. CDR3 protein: CASSQRIVGQGGGYTF. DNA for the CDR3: TGTGCCAGCAGCCAAAGAATCGTGGGACAGGGCGGGGGCTACACCTTC.

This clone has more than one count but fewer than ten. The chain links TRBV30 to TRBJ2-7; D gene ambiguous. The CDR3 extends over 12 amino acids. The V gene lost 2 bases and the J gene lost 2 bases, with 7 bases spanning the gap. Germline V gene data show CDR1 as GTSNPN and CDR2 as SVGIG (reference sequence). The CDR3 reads CAWSSLTYEQYF. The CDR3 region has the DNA TGTGCCTGGAGTTCTCTTACCTACGAGCAGTACTTC.

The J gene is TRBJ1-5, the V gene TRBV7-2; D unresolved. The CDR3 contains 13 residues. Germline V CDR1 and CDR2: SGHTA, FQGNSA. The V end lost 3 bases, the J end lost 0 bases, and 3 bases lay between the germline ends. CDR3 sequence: CASSFHSNQPQHF. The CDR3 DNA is TGTGCCAGCAGCTTTCATAGCAATCAGCCCCAGCATTTT. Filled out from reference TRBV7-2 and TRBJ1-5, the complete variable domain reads GAGVSQSPSNKVTEKGKDVELRCDPISGHTALYWYRQSLGQGLEFLIYFQGNSAPDKSGLPSDRFSAERTGGSVSTLTIQRTQQEDSAVYLCASSFHSNQPQHFGDGTRLSIL.

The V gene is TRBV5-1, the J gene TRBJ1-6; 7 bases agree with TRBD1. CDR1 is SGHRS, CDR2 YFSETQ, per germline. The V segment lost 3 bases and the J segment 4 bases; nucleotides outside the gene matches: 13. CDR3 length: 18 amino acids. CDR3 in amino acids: CASSSGQARGLYNSPLHF. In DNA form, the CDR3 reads TGCGCCAGCAGCTCCGGACAGGCCCGAGGGTTGTATAATTCACCCCTCCACTTT.

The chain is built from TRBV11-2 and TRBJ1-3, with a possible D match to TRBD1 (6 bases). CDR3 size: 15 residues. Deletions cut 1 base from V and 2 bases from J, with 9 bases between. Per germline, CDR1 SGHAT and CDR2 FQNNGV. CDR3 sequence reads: CASSLASGAGNTIYF. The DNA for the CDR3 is TGTGCCAGCAGCTTAGCTTCAGGGGCTGGAAACACCATATATTTT.

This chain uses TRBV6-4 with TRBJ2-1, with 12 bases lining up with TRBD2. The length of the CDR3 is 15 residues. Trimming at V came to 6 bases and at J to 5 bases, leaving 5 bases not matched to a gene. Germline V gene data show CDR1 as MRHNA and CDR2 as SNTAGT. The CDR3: CASSPSGGAHNEQFF. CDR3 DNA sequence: TGTGCCAGCAGCCCTAGCGGGGGGGCCCACAATGAGCAGTTCTTC.